A selection of T cell receptor beta chains follows, all from one sample in a study of OX40 agonist ivuxolimab in advanced cancers. The data were produced by immunoSEQ multiplex PCR, yet TCRdb's version contains in-frame clones alone and is incomplete. This table has tens of thousands of clones, about 80% appearing once. Sample: CD4+ or CD8+ T cells sorted from blood, taken in a trial of the OX40 agonist ivuxolimab. These receptors were collected from an adult with an advanced solid tumor such as melanoma, head and neck, liver or kidney cancer. Both conserved end residues are trimmed from each CDR3. Each record gives: V gene, clone size, J gene, CDR3 protein. For some rows the clone size is stated as once, few or many, or as a class when expanded; others skip it.

V: TRBV30
size: .
J: .
CDR3: AWSVTGYEQY

V: TRBV19
size: .
J: TRBJ1-2
CDR3: ASTIGGTGKVVYGYT

V: TRBV7-9
size: .
J: TRBJ1-2
CDR3: ASSLGQDSYGYT

V: TRBV5-1
size: .
J: TRBJ1-2
CDR3: ASSLGPNTSGRYGYT

V: TRBV4-3
size: .
J: TRBJ2-7
CDR3: ASSQVHGQGYEQY

V: TRBV7-3
size: .
J: TRBJ2-7
CDR3: ASSLTPGLTYEQY

V: TRBV18
size: .
J: TRBJ1-4
CDR3: ASSPRTTNEKLF

V: TRBV7-3
size: .
J: TRBJ1-1
CDR3: ASSSGSRGTEAF

V: TRBV4-1
size: .
J: TRBJ1-2
CDR3: ASSHGQGALYGYT

V: TRBV20-1
size: .
J: TRBJ1-1
CDR3: SASSTEAF

V: TRBV29-1
size: .
J: TRBJ2-7
CDR3: SVESDRGYEQY

V: TRBV10-2
size: .
J: TRBJ1-2
CDR3: ASSPTGGNTISGYT

V: TRBV19
size: .
J: TRBJ2-6
CDR3: ASSIISSGANVLT

V: TRBV7-2
size: .
J: TRBJ2-7
CDR3: ASSRTSGGAQEQY

V: TRBV12-5
size: .
J: TRBJ1-3
CDR3: ASAHTSPGNTIY

V: TRBV13
size: few
J: TRBJ1-5
CDR3: ASSLQGGGNQPQH

V: TRBV27
size: .
J: TRBJ1-5
CDR3: ASSLYQGNQPQH

V: TRBV5-1
size: .
J: TRBJ2-2
CDR3: ASSLQGANTGELF

V: TRBV11-3
size: once
J: TRBJ2-3
CDR3: ASSFFHFQGRRTDTQY

V: TRBV19
size: .
J: TRBJ1-6
CDR3: ASNLEGGLNSPLH

V: TRBV5-1
size: once
J: TRBJ1-1
CDR3: ASSSEMGTEAF